The source of this TCR beta chain is a study of blood T cell repertoires in COVID-19. Study overall: Whether acute or convalescent, the COVID-19 samples came from the United States, Italy and Spain.

This table comes from immunoSEQ multiplex PCR, and its TCRdb copy is limited to in-frame clones, with some not included. Among 380,000 or so clones listed, approximately 89% were seen once. This clone was picked up a small number of times. The CDR3 contains 15 residues. Germline V gene lookup returns CDR1 SGDLS and CDR2 YYNGEE. Trimming stripped 0 bases from V and 0 bases from J, with 9 bases between. Sequencing input: PBMCs or T cells enriched from blood (not recorded which). The chain has TRBV9 and TRBJ1-2; D unclear. This TCR came from a man aged 25 to 40 who had recovered from COVID-19. CDR3 in DNA: TGTGCCAGCAGCGTAGCTACCGTAACTAACTATGGCTACACCTTC. It specifies CASSVATVTNYGYTF. The variable domain in full, completed from reference TRBV9 and TRBJ1-2, reads DSGVTQTPKHLITATGQRVTLRCSPRSGDLSVYWYQQSLDQGLQFLIQYYNGEERAKGNILERFSAQQFPDLHSELNLSSLELGDSALYFCASSVATVTNYGYTFGSGTRLTVV.